The rows below give T cell receptor beta chains drawn from one sample of a study of shared clonotypes between healthy human individuals. Method: immunoSEQ multiplex PCR; TCRdb's copy keeps in-frame clones and lacks some. The sample holds approximately 710,000 clones, 90% seen once. Sequencing input: memory CD8+ T cells from PBMCs. These receptors were collected from a man aged 18 to 30 in good health. Some clones in this sample may be carry-over from other donors' samples. The CDR3 runs from the conserved cysteine through the conserved F or W. A D gene is named only where the DNA matches it firmly. The size field is filled for only some rows; it gives once, few, many or a size class.

>.|TRBV7-8|17|TRBJ2-7|.
CASSLDYGTGLGYEQYF
TGTGCCAGCAGCTTAGATTACGGGACGGGATTGGGCTACGAGCAGTACTTC
>.|TRBV9|14|TRBJ2-1|.
CASTRTTWNNEQFF
TGTGCCAGCACTCGGACTACCTGGAACAATGAGCAGTTCTTC
>TRBD1|TRBV5-1|16|TRBJ1-2|.
CASSALQGGPMDGYTF
TGCGCCAGCAGCGCCCTACAGGGGGGCCCTATGGATGGCTACACCTTC
>TRBD2|TRBV27|15|TRBJ2-7|.
CASSLAGGPSYEQYF
TGTGCCAGCAGTTTGGCGGGAGGGCCCTCCTACGAGCAGTACTTC
>.|TRBV9|15|TRBJ2-3|once
CASGGDRSNTDTQYF
TGTGCCAGCGGGGGAGACAGGTCAAACACAGATACGCAGTATTTT
>.|TRBV19|16|TRBJ2-7|.
CAKFLDAGLIFYEQYF
TGTGCCAAATTCTTGGACGCGGGGTTAATCTTCTACGAGCAGTACTTC
>TRBD1|TRBV7-8|14|TRBJ2-7|.
CASSLEQGVYEQYF
TGTGCCAGCAGCTTAGAACAGGGGGTTTACGAGCAGTACTTC
>.|TRBV6-5|13|TRBJ1-2|.
CASSATGKGGYTF
TGTGCCAGCAGTGCTACAGGGAAGGGAGGCTACACCTTC
>.|TRBV29-1|14|TRBJ2-7|.
CSVVTPEGSYEQYF
TGCAGCGTTGTAACCCCCGAGGGCTCCTACGAGCAGTACTTC
>.|TRBV7-9|15|TRBJ1-1|once
CASSLGPTVYTEAFF
TGTGCCAGCAGCTTAGGCCCGACAGTTTACACTGAAGCTTTCTTT
>.|TRBV28|15|TRBJ2-7|.
CASSFPRDRGYEQYF
TGTGCCAGCAGTTTTCCCAGGGATAGGGGCTACGAGCAGTACTTC
>.|TRBV9|12|TRBJ2-1|.
CASSTRDYEQFF
TGTGCCAGCAGCACACGGGATTATGAGCAGTTCTTC
>TRBD2|TRBV11-2|18|TRBJ2-3|.
CASSLDRTSGSLGDTQYF
TGTGCCAGCAGCTTAGACAGGACTAGCGGGAGCTTGGGAGATACGCAGTATTTT
>.|TRBV28|18|TRBJ2-2|few
CASSFPPVPRKNTGELFF
TGTGCCAGCAGTTTCCCCCCGGTCCCACGAAAAAACACCGGGGAGCTGTTTTTT
>.|TRBV19|17|TRBJ1-5|.
CASSIAGRGAGPQPQHF
TGTGCCAGTAGTATCGCTGGAAGGGGAGCAGGGCCCCAGCCCCAGCATTTT
>.|TRBV10-2|14|TRBJ1-1|.
CASSGRGRNTEAFF
TGCGCCAGCAGTGGTCGGGGCAGAAACACTGAAGCTTTCTTT
>TRBD2|TRBV4-1|16|TRBJ2-5|.
CASSQLAGDLQETQYF
TGCGCCAGCAGCCAATTGGCGGGAGACCTGCAAGAGACCCAGTACTTC
>.|TRBV5-4|15|TRBJ2-7|.
CASSTQRGRPYEQYF
TGTGCCAGCAGCACCCAGCGAGGGAGACCCTACGAGCAGTACTTC
>TRBD2|TRBV13|16|TRBJ2-2|.
CASSSGLAGFTGELFF
TGTGCCAGCAGCTCCGGACTAGCGGGATTCACCGGGGAGCTGTTTTTT
>.|TRBV21-1|13|TRBJ1-5|.
CASALWLNQPQHF
TGTGCCAGCGCCCTGTGGCTCAATCAGCCCCAGCATTTT
>TRBD2|TRBV9|16|TRBJ2-7|.
CASSVDSVGGFDEQYF
TGTGCCAGCAGCGTCGATTCAGTGGGGGGGTTCGACGAGCAGTACTTC
>.|TRBV27|12|TRBJ2-3|.
CASSLQRGTQYF
TGTGCCAGCAGTTTACAGCGCGGTACGCAGTATTTT
>TRBD2|TRBV5-1|14|TRBJ2-2|.
CASKGLAGTGELFF
TGCGCCAGCAAGGGACTAGCGGGCACCGGGGAGCTGTTTTTT
>.|TRBV28|14|TRBJ1-1|.
CASSLRGAGREAFF
TGTGCCAGCAGTTTAAGGGGGGCAGGGAGGGAAGCTTTCTTT
>.|TRBV7-9|17|TRBJ2-2|.
CASSLGWRETYTGELFF
TGTGCCAGCAGCTTAGGGTGGAGGGAGACCTACACCGGGGAGCTGTTTTTT
>TRBD1|TRBV28|14|TRBJ1-5|.
CASSPRQGRQPQHF
TGTGCCAGCAGTCCACGACAGGGAAGGCAGCCCCAGCATTTT
>TRBD1|TRBV27|14|TRBJ2-7|.
CASSPRQGAGEQYF
TGTGCCAGCAGTCCACGACAGGGGGCGGGCGAGCAGTACTTC
>TRBD1|TRBV28|17|TRBJ1-5|few
CASSLFPKGTGTEPQHF
TGTGCCAGCAGTTTATTCCCTAAAGGGACAGGCACGGAGCCCCAGCATTTT
>TRBD2|TRBV27|14|TRBJ2-1|once
CASTSGGSYNEQFF
TGTGCCAGCACGAGCGGGGGCTCCTACAATGAGCAGTTCTTC
>.|TRBV5-4|13|TRBJ1-1|.
CASSLAQGTEAFF
TGTGCCAGCAGCTTGGCCCAGGGGACTGAAGCTTTCTTT
>.|TRBV27|17|TRBJ1-5|.
CASSLLGGDTGNQPQHF
TGTGCCAGCAGTTTATTGGGGGGGGACACGGGCAATCAGCCCCAGCATTTT
>.|TRBV9|14|TRBJ1-3|.
CASSVAGAGNTIYF
TGTGCCAGCAGCGTAGCTGGCGCGGGAAACACCATATATTTT
>TRBD1|TRBV7-9|19|TRBJ1-2|.
CASSPRPGTGTRDAYGYTF
TGTGCCAGCAGCCCCCGACCGGGGACAGGGACGAGGGATGCCTATGGCTACACCTTC
>TRBD1|TRBV19|12|TRBJ2-1|.
CASNHRGNEQFF
TGTGCCAGTAATCACAGGGGGAATGAGCAGTTCTTC
>TRBD2|TRBV19|14|TRBJ2-7|.
CASSILGGFNEQYF
TGTGCCAGTAGTATTTTGGGGGGGTTCAACGAGCAGTACTTC
>.|TRBV27|14|TRBJ2-2|.
CASSPAQVTGELFF
TGTGCCAGCAGTCCCGCCCAAGTCACCGGGGAGCTGTTTTTT
>.|TRBV4-3|15|TRBJ2-3|.
CASSQVKGGTDTQYF
TGCGCCAGCAGCCAAGTAAAGGGAGGAACAGATACGCAGTATTTT
>TRBD1|TRBV19|17|TRBJ1-4|.
CASSHRGQQATNEKLFF
TGTGCCAGTAGCCACAGGGGACAACAAGCAACTAATGAAAAACTGTTTTTT
>TRBD1|TRBV19|15|TRBJ2-7|.
CASSYTGGLSYEQYF
TGTGCCAGTAGCTATACAGGGGGCCTCTCCTACGAGCAGTACTTC
>.|TRBV14|13|TRBJ1-1|.
CASRVRAGTEAFF
TGTGCCAGCAGGGTTCGCGCGGGGACTGAAGCTTTCTTT
>.|TRBV27|13|TRBJ1-2|.
CASSLSVNYGYTF
TGTGCCAGCAGTTTGTCCGTAAACTATGGCTACACCTTC
>.|TRBV9|15|TRBJ1-2|.
CASSVDESVPGGYTF
TGTGCCAGCAGCGTAGACGAATCGGTCCCCGGTGGCTACACCTTC
>.|TRBV27|13|TRBJ1-2|.
CASREQGNYGYTF
TGTGCCAGCAGGGAACAGGGAAACTATGGCTACACCTTC
>.|TRBV7-8|15|TRBJ2-7|.
CASSFATGTAYEQYF
TGTGCCAGCAGCTTCGCAACCGGTACTGCCTACGAGCAGTACTTC
>.|TRBV19|14|TRBJ1-5|.
CASSMTLGYQPQHF
TGTGCCAGTAGTATGACCCTCGGCTATCAGCCCCAGCATTTT
>.|TRBV4-1|16|TRBJ2-4|.
CASSQGVSGSRDIQYF
TGCGCCAGCAGCCAAGGGGTATCCGGGAGTAGAGACATTCAGTACTTC
>.|TRBV7-9|15|TRBJ1-2|.
CASSLRRVPLYGYTF
TGTGCCAGCAGCTTAAGGAGGGTACCGCTCTATGGCTACACCTTC
>.|TRBV7-9|15|TRBJ2-5|.
CASSPYSHEVETQYF
TGTGCCAGCAGCCCCTACTCTCATGAGGTGGAGACCCAGTACTTC
>.|TRBV2|13|TRBJ2-7|.
CASRAVAAYEQYF
TGTGCCAGCAGGGCGGTGGCGGCCTACGAGCAGTACTTC
>.|TRBV9|15|TRBJ2-1|.
CASSVSTGLYNEQFF
TGTGCCAGCAGCGTCTCAACAGGCCTCTACAATGAGCAGTTCTTC
>.|TRBV4-1|15|TRBJ2-1|.
CASSQVGLASDEQFF
TGCGCCAGCAGCCAAGTTGGTCTGGCTTCAGATGAGCAGTTCTTC
>.|TRBV10-3|16|TRBJ2-2|.
CAISESVGLITGELFF
TGTGCCATCAGTGAGTCCGTCGGACTCATTACCGGGGAGCTGTTTTTT
>.|TRBV6-1|14|TRBJ2-5|many
CASSDLGVLGTQYF
TGTGCCAGCAGCGACCTCGGGGTTCTGGGGACCCAGTACTTC
>.|TRBV4-1|13|TRBJ2-1|.
CASSLLQHNEQFF
TGCGCCAGCAGCCTACTACAGCACAATGAGCAGTTCTTC
>.|TRBV7-6|16|TRBJ2-3|once
CASSLQDSVSTDTQYF
TGTGCCAGCAGCCTCCAGGACAGCGTTAGCACAGATACGCAGTATTTT
>.|TRBV29-1|13|TRBJ1-2|.
CSAVPGVDNGYTF
TGCAGCGCCGTTCCAGGAGTTGATAATGGCTACACCTTC
>.|TRBV4-3|15|TRBJ2-1|few
CASSQGSAQNNEQFF
TGCGCCAGCAGCCAAGGATCTGCCCAGAACAATGAGCAGTTCTTC